Detailed here is one T cell receptor beta chain. This entry belongs to a study of T cell changes during pregnancy in multiple sclerosis. The table came from immunoSEQ multiplex PCR; TCRdb's copy has only in-frame clones and leaves some out. The top ten hold approximately 2.2% of the sample, which has 75,000 to 100,000 clones, 92% seen once. CDR1 is MNHEY and CDR2 is SMNVEV in the germline V gene (reference sequence). The CDR3 runs to 13 residues. V was clipped by 4 bases and J by 3 bases, with 9 bases between them. The sample in question was peripheral blood, obtained after pregnancy. The clonotype was recovered from a female donor with multiple sclerosis, enrolled in a pregnancy study. V and J are TRBV27 and TRBJ1-1, with D possibly being TRBD1 (6 bases). The CDR3 nucleotides read TGTGCCAGCAGTTCGGACAGCTACACTGAAGCTTTCTTT. It codes for CASSSDSYTEAFF.